Given below is one TCR beta chain in context. This clone was counted only a few times. It lacks a known antigen. No base quality information exists; no much larger clone differs at one position. The sample is drawn from a study of radiotherapy plus CTLA-4 blockade in lung cancer (dated by TCRdb to the late 2010s). About the investigation overall: Among the enrolled patients, under 20% had an objective response, and around 31% reached disease control.

The library relied on the immunoSEQ multiplex PCR assay. This immuneACCESS table, as held by TCRdb, lists in-frame sequences with V and J called but not all clones. Of the missing ones, under half trace to an unresolved V gene in checked studies; the others have no known cause. Present in this sample are about 80,000 clones, around 80% of which were seen just once. 0.79% of the sample is in the top ten clones. The study tested focal radiation therapy combined with CTLA-4 blockade (ipilimumab) in patients with chemo-refractory metastatic non-small-cell lung cancer. The study at large found these results: After treatment with radiotherapy and ipilimumab, TCR clones that came from tumors expanded in the peripheral blood. Early dynamic changes in blood T cell clones, together with increased serum interferon-beta after radiation, were reported as the strongest predictors of response.

The sequence was collected from a human donor with non-small cell lung cancer who had stable disease on radiotherapy plus ipilimumab. Sequencing used peripheral blood, obtained from a patient treated with radiotherapy plus ipilimumab.

The CDR3 has the sequence CASKGKRGNDSEQFF. The base sequence is TGTGCCAGCAAGGGGAAGCGGGGGAACGATTCTGAGCAGTTCTTC. The chain joins TRBV6-4 to TRBJ2-1, with 8 bases matching TRBD2. Via the germline V gene, CDR1 is MRHNA and CDR2 SNTAGT. The CDR3, cysteine through phenylalanine, is 15 amino acids long. The kept DNA is CDR3 alone, 45 bases in frame from the first base. Here V drops 7 bases and J drops 9 bases, and the junction holds 14 bases not matched to any gene.